There are many counts of the clone carrying this T cell receptor beta chain. The investigators amplified TCR beta CDR3 regions from RNA transcripts. An initial round of RT-PCR targeting the TCR CDR3 relied on the HTBI primer set. TCRdb passed the multiplex PCR reads through MiXCR, listing each CDR3 protein once. Here the sample spans 550,000 to 800,000 distinct CDR3 sequences, about 15% being singletons. The data derive from a study of T cells in Graves' hyperthyroidism and ophthalmopathy. The CDR3 spans 14 residues. V was clipped by 2 bases and J by 8 bases, with 15 bases between them. CDR1 is MNHNS and CDR2 is SASEGT in the germline V gene. Stable Graves' hyperthyroidism denoted no ophthalmopathy progression over 18 months. Researchers barred patients who had uncontrolled infection, other autoimmune disease, pregnancy or lactation. Each diagnosis was grounded in clinical symptoms, serum thyroxine and TRAb, thyroid ultrasound, and orbital computed tomography. Source material for PBMCs was around 10 ml fresh peripheral blood.

Sample: blood. V gene TRBV6-1 combines with J gene TRBJ1-2, with no clear D. This TCR was recovered from a man aged 18 to 35 with Graves' hyperthyroidism. The CDR3 is CASSELGTGSGYTF. The CDR3 region has the DNA TGTGCCAGCAGTGAATTGGGTACCGGTTCAGGCTACACCTTC.